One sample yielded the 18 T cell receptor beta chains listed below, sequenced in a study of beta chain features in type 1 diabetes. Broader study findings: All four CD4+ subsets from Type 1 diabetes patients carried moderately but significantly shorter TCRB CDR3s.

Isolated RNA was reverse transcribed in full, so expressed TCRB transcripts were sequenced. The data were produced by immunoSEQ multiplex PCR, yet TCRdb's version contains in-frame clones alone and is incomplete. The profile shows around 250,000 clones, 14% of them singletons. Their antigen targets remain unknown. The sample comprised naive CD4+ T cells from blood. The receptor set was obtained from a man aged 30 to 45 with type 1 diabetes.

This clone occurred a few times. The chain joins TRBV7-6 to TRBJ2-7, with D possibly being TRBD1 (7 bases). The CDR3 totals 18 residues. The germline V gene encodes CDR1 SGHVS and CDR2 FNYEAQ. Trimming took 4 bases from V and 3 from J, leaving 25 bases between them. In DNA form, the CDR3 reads TGTGCCAGCAGCTCCAACGGGGGAGATCGGGACAGACTCTACGAGCAGTACTTC. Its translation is CASSSNGGDRDRLYEQYF.

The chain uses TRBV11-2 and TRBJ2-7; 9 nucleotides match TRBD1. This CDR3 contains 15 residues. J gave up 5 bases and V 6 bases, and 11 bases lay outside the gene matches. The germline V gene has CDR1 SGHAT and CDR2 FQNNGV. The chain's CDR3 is CASSSLGTGWNEQYF. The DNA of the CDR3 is TGTGCCAGCAGTAGCCTGGGGACAGGGTGGAACGAGCAGTACTTC.

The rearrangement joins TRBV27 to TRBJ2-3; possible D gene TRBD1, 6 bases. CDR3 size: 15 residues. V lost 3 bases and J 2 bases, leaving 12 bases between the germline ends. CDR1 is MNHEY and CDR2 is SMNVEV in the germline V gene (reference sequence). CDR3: CASSFRQDFTDTQYF. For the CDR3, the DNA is TGTGCCAGCAGTTTCCGACAGGATTTCACAGATACGCAGTATTTT.

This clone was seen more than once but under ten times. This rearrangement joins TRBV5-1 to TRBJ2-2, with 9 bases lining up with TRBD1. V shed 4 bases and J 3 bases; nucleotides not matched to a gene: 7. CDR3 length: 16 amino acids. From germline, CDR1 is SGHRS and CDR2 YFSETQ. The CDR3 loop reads CASSLLGQGYTGELFF. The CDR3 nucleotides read TGCGCCAGCAGCCTACTGGGACAGGGATACACCGGGGAGCTGTTTTTT.

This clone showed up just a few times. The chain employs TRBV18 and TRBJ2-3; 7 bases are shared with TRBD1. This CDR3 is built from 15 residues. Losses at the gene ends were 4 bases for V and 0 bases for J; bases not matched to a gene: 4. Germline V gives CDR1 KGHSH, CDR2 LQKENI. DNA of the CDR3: TGTGCCAGCTCACTGGACAGGAGGAGCACAGATACGCAGTATTTT. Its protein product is CASSLDRRSTDTQYF.

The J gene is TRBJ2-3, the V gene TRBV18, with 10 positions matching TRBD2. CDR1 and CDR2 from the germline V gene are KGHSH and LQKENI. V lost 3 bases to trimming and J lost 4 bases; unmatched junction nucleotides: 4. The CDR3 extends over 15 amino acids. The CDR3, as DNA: TGTGCCAGCTCACCGCTAGCGGGGGACGCAGATACGCAGTATTTT. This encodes CASSPLAGDADTQYF.

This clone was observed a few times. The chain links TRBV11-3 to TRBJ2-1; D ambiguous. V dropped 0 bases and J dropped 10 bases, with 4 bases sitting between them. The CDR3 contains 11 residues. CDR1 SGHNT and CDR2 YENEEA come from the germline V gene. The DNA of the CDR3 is TGTGCCAGCAGCTTAGAGACAGAGCAGTTCTTC. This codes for CASSLETEQFF.

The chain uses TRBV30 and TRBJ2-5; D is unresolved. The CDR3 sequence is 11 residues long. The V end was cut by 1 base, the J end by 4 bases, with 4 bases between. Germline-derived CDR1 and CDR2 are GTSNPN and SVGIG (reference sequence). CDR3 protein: CAWSARETQYF. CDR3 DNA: TGTGCCTGGAGTGCTAGAGAGACCCAGTACTTC.

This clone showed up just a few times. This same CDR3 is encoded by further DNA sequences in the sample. The chain's CDR3 is CASSPQGGNTEAFF. In nucleotides, the CDR3 is TGCGCCAGCAGCCCGCAGGGGGGGAACACTGAAGCTTTCTTT. This sequence joins TRBV5-1 and TRBJ1-1; 7 bases fit TRBD1. CDR3 length: 14 residues. Trimming cost V 4 bases and J 1 base; bases outside gene matches: 4. Germline loops: CDR1 SGHRS, CDR2 YFSETQ.

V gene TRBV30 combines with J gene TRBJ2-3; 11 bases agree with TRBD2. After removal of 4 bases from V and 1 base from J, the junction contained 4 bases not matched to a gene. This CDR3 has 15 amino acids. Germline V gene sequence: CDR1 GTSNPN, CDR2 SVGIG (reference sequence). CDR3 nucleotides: TGTGCCTGGAAAGTAGCGGGGGGGGGCACAGATACGCAGTATTTT. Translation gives CAWKVAGGGTDTQYF.

The CDR3 bases are TGTGCCAGCAGCGTAGCCGGGCAGGGCGACTATGGCTACACCTTC. It yields the protein CASSVAGQGDYGYTF. This chain links TRBV9 with TRBJ1-2; D is possibly TRBD1 (5 bases). Germline V gives CDR1 SGDLS, CDR2 YYNGEE. The CDR3 sequence is 15 residues long. V lost 0 bases, J lost 3 bases, and 12 bases lay in between.

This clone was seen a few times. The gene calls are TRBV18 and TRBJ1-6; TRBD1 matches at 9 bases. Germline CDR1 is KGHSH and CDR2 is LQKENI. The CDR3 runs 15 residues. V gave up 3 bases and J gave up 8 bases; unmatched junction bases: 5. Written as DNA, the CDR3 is TGTGCCAGCTCACCTAGGACAGGGGCTGATTCACCCCTCCACTTT. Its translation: CASSPRTGADSPLHF.

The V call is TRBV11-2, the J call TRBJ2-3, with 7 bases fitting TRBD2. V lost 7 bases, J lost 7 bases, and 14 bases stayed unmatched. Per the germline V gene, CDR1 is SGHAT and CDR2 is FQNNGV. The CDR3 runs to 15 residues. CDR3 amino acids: CASTPIGGSQNTQYF. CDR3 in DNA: TGTGCCAGCACCCCGATTGGCGGGAGTCAAAATACGCAGTATTTT.

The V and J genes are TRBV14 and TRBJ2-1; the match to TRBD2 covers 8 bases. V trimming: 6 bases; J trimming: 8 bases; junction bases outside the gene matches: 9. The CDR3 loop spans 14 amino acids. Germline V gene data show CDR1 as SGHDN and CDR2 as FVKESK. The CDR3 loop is CASRPGGAWDEQFF. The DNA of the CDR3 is TGTGCCAGCAGGCCCGGGGGGGCCTGGGATGAGCAGTTCTTC.

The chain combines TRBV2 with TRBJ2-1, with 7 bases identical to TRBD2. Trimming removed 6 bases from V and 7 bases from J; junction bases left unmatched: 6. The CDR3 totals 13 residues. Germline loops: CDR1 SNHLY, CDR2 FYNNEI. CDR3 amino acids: CASRRTSWNEQFF. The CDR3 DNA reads TGTGCCAGCAGGAGGACTAGTTGGAATGAGCAGTTCTTC. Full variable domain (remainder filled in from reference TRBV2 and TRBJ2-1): EPEVTQTPSHQVTQMGQEVILRCVPISNHLYFYWYRQILGQKVEFLVSFYNNEISEKSEIFDDQFSVERPDGSNFTLKIRSTKLEDSAMYFCASRRTSWNEQFFGPGTRLTVL.

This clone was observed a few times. The CDR3 coding sequence is TGTGCCAGCAGCTTCGACAGGATCACAGATACGCAGTATTTT. Amino acid sequence: CASSFDRITDTQYF. The chain carries TRBV7-9 and TRBJ2-3, with D possibly matching TRBD1 (6 bases). Between the trimmed V and J ends, which lost 3 bases and 2 bases, there was a span of 9 bases. Germline CDR1 reads SEHNR; CDR2 reads FQNEAQ (reference sequence). This CDR3 region has 14 residues.

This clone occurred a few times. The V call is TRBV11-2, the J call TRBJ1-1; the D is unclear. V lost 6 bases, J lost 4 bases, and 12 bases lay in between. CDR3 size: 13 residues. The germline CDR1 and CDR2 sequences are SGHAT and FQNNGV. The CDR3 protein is CASSRPGSTEAFF. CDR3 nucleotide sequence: TGTGCCAGCAGTCGACCTGGGAGCACTGAAGCTTTCTTT.

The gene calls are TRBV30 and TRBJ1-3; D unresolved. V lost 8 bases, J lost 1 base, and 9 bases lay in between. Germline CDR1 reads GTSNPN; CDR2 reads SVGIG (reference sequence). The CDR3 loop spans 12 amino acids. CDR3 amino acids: CASAASGNTIYF. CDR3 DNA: TGTGCCAGCGCAGCGTCTGGAAACACCATATATTTT.